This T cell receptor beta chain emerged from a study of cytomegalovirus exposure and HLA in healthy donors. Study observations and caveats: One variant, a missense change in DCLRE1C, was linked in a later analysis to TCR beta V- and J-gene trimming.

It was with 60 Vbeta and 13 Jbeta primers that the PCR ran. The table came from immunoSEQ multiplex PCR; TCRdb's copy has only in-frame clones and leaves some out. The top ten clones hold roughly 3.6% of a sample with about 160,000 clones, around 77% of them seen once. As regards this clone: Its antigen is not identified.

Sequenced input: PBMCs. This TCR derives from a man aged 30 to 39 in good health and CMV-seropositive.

CDR3 nucleotides: TGTGCCAGCAGCTCGACAGGTGGGGGCGGGTATGGCTACACCTTC. This gives the protein CASSSTGGGGYGYTF. The J gene is TRBJ1-2, the V gene TRBV7-9; a possible D gene is TRBD1 (6 bases). CDR3 length equals 15 residues. Looked up from germline, CDR1 is SEHNR and CDR2 is FQNEAQ (reference sequence). V lost 4 bases to trimming and J lost 5 bases, with 17 bases between them.